One sample yielded the 31 T cell receptor beta chains listed below, sequenced in a study of blood T cell repertoires in COVID-19. Profiling relied on immunoSEQ multiplex PCR, and the TCRdb table lists in-frame clones only, not all of them. Of 400,000 to 550,000 clones listed, about 90% are singletons. Sequencing was done on a sample of PBMCs or T cells enriched from blood (not recorded which). The receptors originated from a woman aged 18-30 years with acute COVID-19.

This sequence joins TRBV30 and TRBJ2-7; D is perhaps TRBD2 (6 bases). V lost 8 bases, J lost 2 bases, and 13 bases lay in between. Germline CDR1 GTSNPN, CDR2 SVGIG (reference sequence). The CDR3 has 12 amino acids. In nucleotides, the CDR3 is TGTGCCGGGGGGAAAGAGACCTACGAGCAGTACTTC. Protein product: CAGGKETYEQYF.

The chain joins TRBV7-8 to TRBJ1-4; D is ambiguous. Germline CDR1 reads SGHVS; CDR2 reads FQNEAQ. This CDR3 region has 13 residues. Trimming removed 4 bases at V and 3 bases at J, with 6 bases between. The DNA for the CDR3 is TGTGCCAGCAGCTCACGGGCTAATGAAAAACTGTTTTTT. It yields the protein CASSSRANEKLFF.

V gene TRBV5-8 combines with J gene TRBJ2-7, with 12 bases aligning to TRBD1. The CDR3 is made up of 16 amino acids. From germline, CDR1 is SGHTS and CDR2 YDEGEE. Trimming took 2 bases from V and 4 from J; bases not matched to a gene: 7. CDR3 coding DNA: TGTGCCAGCAGCTTACTCGGGACAGGGGGCAGGTACGAGCAGTACTTC. Its protein is CASSLLGTGGRYEQYF.

The chain employs TRBV9 and TRBJ2-3, with 8 bases aligning to TRBD2. CDR1 and CDR2 (germline): SGDLS, YYNGEE. The V and J ends lost 0 bases and 3 bases, in that order; junction bases with no gene match: 3. This CDR3 has 15 amino acids. The CDR3 reads CASSVAGGTTDTQYF. The CDR3 bases are TGTGCCAGCAGCGTAGCGGGGGGGACGACAGATACGCAGTATTTT.

This chain connects TRBV9 to TRBJ1-1; D is ambiguous. The CDR3 spans 13 residues. Germline values: CDR1 SGDLS, CDR2 YYNGEE. Trimming stripped 2 bases from V and 1 base from J, with 6 bases between. CDR3 DNA sequence: TGTGCCAGCAGCGTCCATTCGAACACTGAAGCTTTCTTT. Protein: CASSVHSNTEAFF.

The chain uses TRBV4-3 and TRBJ1-3, with 7 positions matching TRBD1. The J segment lost 4 bases and the V segment lost 1 base, leaving 7 bases of the junction unmatched. Germline-derived CDR1 and CDR2 are LGHNA and YSLEER. This CDR3 comprises 16 residues. The CDR3 sequence is CASSQGYRGKGNTIYF. DNA of the CDR3: TGCGCCAGCAGCCAAGGTTACAGGGGAAAGGGAAACACCATATATTTT.

There are a few counts of this clone. This chain connects TRBV4-2 to TRBJ2-3; 11 nucleotides line up with TRBD2. Germline assignment: CDR1 LGHNA and CDR2 YNFKEQ. Trimming took 0 bases from V and 6 from J; bases not matched to a gene: 8. The CDR3 consists of 17 residues. The CDR3 nucleotides are TGTGCCAGCAGCCAAGATCCTCTAGCGGGGGGATTGGATACGCAGTATTTT. Translation gives CASSQDPLAGGLDTQYF.

CDR3 DNA: TGTGCCAGTAGTATCGCGGACAGGGGGTACGAGCAGTACTTC. Its protein product is CASSIADRGYEQYF. The chain uses TRBV19 and TRBJ2-7, with 10 positions matching TRBD1. This CDR3 spans 14 amino acids. The germline V gene encodes CDR1 LNHDA and CDR2 SQIVND (reference sequence). V dropped 3 bases and J dropped 4; count of bases not matched to a gene: 3.

The sample holds one count of this clone. The chain couples TRBV9 to TRBJ2-3, with a weak D call TRBD1 (6 bases). V lost 4 bases and J 6 bases, leaving 12 bases between the germline ends. Germline loops: CDR1 SGDLS, CDR2 YYNGEE. This CDR3 is 13 amino acids long. As DNA, the CDR3 is TGTGCCAGCAGCCCCATCCAGGGGGATACGCAGTATTTT. This gives the protein CASSPIQGDTQYF.

The rearrangement links TRBV3-1 (or the pseudogene TRBV3-2) to TRBJ1-4, with D possibly TRBD1 on 5 matching bases. Trimming shortened V by 4 bases and J by 8 bases, and 8 bases separated the two germline ends. The germline V gene encodes CDR1 LGHDT and CDR2 YNNKEL (reference sequence). This CDR3 is 12 amino acids long. CDR3 loop: CASSPGGEKLFF. As DNA, the CDR3 is TGTGCCAGCAGCCCCGGGGGGGAAAAACTGTTTTTT.

The genes are TRBV7-2 and TRBJ1-1, with unresolved D. This CDR3 has 13 amino acids. Trimming shortened V by 3 bases and J by 3 bases, and 8 bases separated the two germline ends. CDR1 and CDR2 (germline): SGHTA, FQGNSA. For the CDR3, the DNA is TGTGCCAGCAGCTTCAGGATCGACACTGAAGCTTTCTTT. Protein sequence: CASSFRIDTEAFF.

This clone has only a few counts. The chain links TRBV2 to TRBJ2-7, with TRBD2 as a possible D gene (6 bases). Germline CDR1 reads SNHLY; CDR2 reads FYNNEI. This CDR3 is built from 16 residues. Between the trimmed V and J ends, which lost 5 bases and 1 base, there was a span of 18 bases. CDR3 DNA: TGTGCCAGCAGTCTTACGACCGCGGGACGATCCTACGAGCAGTACTTC. Its protein product is CASSLTTAGRSYEQYF.

The chain employs TRBV5-1 and TRBJ1-1; D unclear. The CDR3 extends over 15 amino acids. Germline CDR1 reads SGHRS; CDR2 reads YFSETQ. V lost 0 bases and J lost 4, with 13 bases in between. CDR3 in amino acids: CASSLVGSTGTEAFF. For the CDR3, the DNA is TGCGCCAGCAGCTTGGTGGGGAGTACGGGCACTGAAGCTTTCTTT.

V is TRBV7-6 and J is TRBJ2-7; tentatively, D is TRBD1 (6 bases). V was pared by 2 bases and J by 6 bases, with 11 bases between. The CDR3 has 13 amino acids. The germline CDR1 and CDR2 sequences are SGHVS and FNYEAQ. The CDR3 bases are TGTGCCAGCAGCTTAAAACAGGGTTCCGAGCAGTACTTC. Protein product: CASSLKQGSEQYF.

This chain links TRBV7-8 with TRBJ2-5; 10 positions match TRBD2. This CDR3 is built from 16 residues. With V trimmed by 4 bases and J by 1 base, 6 bases remained unmatched. Germline loops: CDR1 SGHVS, CDR2 FQNEAQ. DNA of the CDR3: TGTGCCAGCAGCTCGGTTAGCGGGAGGCTCCAAGAGACCCAGTACTTC. Translated, it gives CASSSVSGRLQETQYF. The variable domain in full, with the rest retrieved from reference TRBV7-8 and TRBJ2-5, is GAGVSQSPRYKVAKRGQDVALRCDPISGHVSLFWYQQALGQGPEFLTYFQNEAQLDKSGLPSDRFFAERPEGSVSTLKIQRTQQEDSAVYLCASSSVSGRLQETQYFGPGTRLLVL.

This chain links TRBV19 with TRBJ2-1, with TRBD1 matching 8 bases. This CDR3 is 15 amino acids long. From germline, CDR1 is LNHDA and CDR2 SQIVND (reference sequence). The junction had 6 bases not matched to a gene; V was cut back by 3 bases and J by 5 bases. This chain's CDR3 is CASSILDREDNEQFF. DNA for the CDR3: TGTGCCAGTAGTATCCTGGACAGGGAGGACAATGAGCAGTTCTTC.

The CDR3 sequence is CASSQLAQTSYEQYF. CDR3 DNA sequence: TGTGCCAGCAGCCAACTAGCGCAAACCTCCTACGAGCAGTACTTC. This sequence joins TRBV3-1 (or the pseudogene TRBV3-2) and TRBJ2-7; maybe TRBD2 (6 bases). CDR1 is LGHDT and CDR2 is YNNKEL in the germline V gene (reference sequence). The V and J ends lost 2 bases and 0 bases respectively, with 11 bases between them. The CDR3 runs 15 residues.

The chain has TRBV3-1 (or the pseudogene TRBV3-2) and TRBJ1-1; D gene uncertain. Germline CDR1 reads LGHDT; CDR2 reads YNNKEL (reference sequence). V lost 1 base, J lost 0 bases, and 12 bases lay in between. This CDR3 is built from 16 residues. The CDR3 reads CASSQGSSRLNTEAFF. As DNA, the CDR3 is TGTGCCAGCAGCCAAGGATCATCCAGATTGAACACTGAAGCTTTCTTT.

The chain employs TRBV2 and TRBJ1-6; D gene uncertain. The CDR3 consists of 14 residues. The germline V gene encodes CDR1 SNHLY and CDR2 FYNNEI. V was cut by 2 bases and J by 6 bases, with 8 bases left in between. The CDR3 nucleotides read TGTGCCAGCAGTGAACTTCCCGGTAATTCACCCCTCCACTTT. It translates to CASSELPGNSPLHF.

The chain combines TRBV9 with TRBJ2-1, with TRBD2 matching over 13 bases. Unmatched junction bases numbered 1, after V lost 0 bases and J lost 4 bases. CDR3 length: 16 residues. Germline V gives CDR1 SGDLS, CDR2 YYNGEE. The CDR3 protein is CASSVVTSGRYNEQFF. CDR3 sequence (DNA): TGTGCCAGCAGCGTAGTGACTAGCGGGAGGTACAATGAGCAGTTCTTC.

V is TRBV7-6 and J is TRBJ1-5; TRBD1 matches at 7 bases. Trimming cost V 1 base and J 2 bases; bases outside gene matches: 5. The CDR3 loop spans 16 amino acids. Germline-derived CDR1 and CDR2 are SGHVS and FNYEAQ. CDR3 loop: CASSLGLTGGNQPQHF. The CDR3 DNA follows: TGTGCCAGCAGCTTAGGTCTAACAGGGGGCAATCAGCCCCAGCATTTT.

The chain uses TRBV7-9 and TRBJ1-4, with D hard to call. V dropped 6 bases and J dropped 1 base, with 12 bases sitting between them. Germline V gene sequence: CDR1 SEHNR, CDR2 FQNEAQ (reference sequence). This CDR3 is 15 amino acids long. The CDR3 protein is CASSPWRETNEKLFF. Written as DNA, the CDR3 is TGTGCCAGCAGTCCTTGGAGGGAAACTAATGAAAAACTGTTTTTT.

The chain combines TRBV11-3 with TRBJ2-1; 10 bases are shared with TRBD2. Germline V gene sequence: CDR1 SGHNT, CDR2 YENEEA. CDR3 size: 18 residues. With 3 bases clipped from V and 0 bases from J, the junction kept 8 bases outside the gene matches. CDR3 in amino acids: CASSLRAGGPGSYNEQFF. Written as DNA, the CDR3 is TGTGCCAGCAGCTTGAGAGCGGGGGGGCCCGGCTCCTACAATGAGCAGTTCTTC.

The chain uses TRBV5-1 and TRBJ2-2; 7 bases match TRBD2. V was clipped by 2 bases and J by 2 bases; unmatched bases: 3. Germline CDR1 reads SGHRS; CDR2 reads YFSETQ. The CDR3 covers 15 residues. CDR3: CASSFGGVNTGELFF. For the CDR3, the DNA is TGCGCCAGCAGCTTTGGGGGGGTCAACACCGGGGAGCTGTTTTTT.

The chain combines TRBV19 with TRBJ2-3; 8 bases match TRBD2. CDR3 size: 18 residues. The germline gives CDR1 LNHDA, CDR2 SQIVND (reference sequence). Trimming removed 1 base from V and 0 bases from J; junction bases left unmatched: 9. The CDR3 spells CASSIGWSASGSTDTQYF. In DNA form, the CDR3 reads TGTGCCAGTAGTATAGGGTGGTCGGCTAGCGGGAGCACAGATACGCAGTATTTT.

This chain joins TRBV28 and TRBJ2-5, with 11 bases that match TRBD1. Germline lookup yields CDR1 MDHEN and CDR2 SYDVKM. The CDR3 is made up of 14 amino acids. V lost 6 bases and J lost 5; bases outside the gene matches: 5. CDR3 sequence (DNA): TGTGCCAGCAGCGGGACAGGGGGTCGGGAGACCCAGTACTTC. The encoded protein is CASSGTGGRETQYF.

This sequence joins TRBV18 and TRBJ1-5; TRBD1 matches at 9 bases. CDR1 and CDR2 (germline): KGHSH, LQKENI. The CDR3 totals 15 residues. J gave up 4 bases and V 3 bases, and 4 bases lay outside the gene matches. The CDR3 protein is CASSPPGTGNQPQHF. The CDR3 DNA reads as TGTGCCAGCTCACCTCCCGGGACAGGGAATCAGCCCCAGCATTTT. Based on the CDR3 plus reference TRBV18 and TRBJ1-5, the full variable domain is NAGVMQNPRHLVRRRGQEARLRCSPMKGHSHVYWYRQLPEEGLKFMVYLQKENIIDESGMPKERFSAEFPKEGPSILRIQQVVRGDSAAYFCASSPPGTGNQPQHFGDGTRLSIL.

CDR3 sequence: CASSQAPGGEQFF. CDR3 bases: TGCGCCAGCAGCCAAGCCCCGGGAGGTGAGCAGTTCTTC. The rearrangement joins TRBV4-3 to TRBJ2-1; 7 bases align to TRBD2. Germline V gives CDR1 LGHNA, CDR2 YSLEER. Unmatched junction bases numbered 3, after V lost 1 base and J lost 9 bases. CDR3 size: 13 residues.

This clone was seen only a few times. The chain carries TRBV7-6 and TRBJ1-6; no reliable D call. CDR3 size: 16 residues. Trimming shortened V by 5 bases and J by 7 bases, and 18 bases separated the two germline ends. Germline CDR1 reads SGHVS; CDR2 reads FNYEAQ. The CDR3 DNA reads as TGTGCCAGCAGCCCAACAACTTCTGGCGGAAATTCACCCCTCCACTTT. Translated: CASSPTTSGGNSPLHF.

The V gene is TRBV7-3, the J gene TRBJ2-3; a possible D gene is TRBD2 (7 bases). Germline values: CDR1 SGHTA, CDR2 FQGTGA. Between the trimmed V and J ends, which lost 2 bases and 6 bases, there was a span of 15 bases. The CDR3 runs to 15 residues. In nucleotides, the CDR3 is TGTGCCAGCAGCTTAGAATTGGGGGGGCGTGATACGCAGTATTTT. Translation: CASSLELGGRDTQYF. The variable domain in full, completed from reference TRBV7-3 and TRBJ2-3, reads GAGVSQTPSNKVTEKGKYVELRCDPISGHTALYWYRQSLGQGPEFLIYFQGTGAADDSGLPNDRFFAVRPEGSVSTLKIQRTERGDSAVYLCASSLELGGRDTQYFGPGTRLTVL.

V usage is TRBV5-4 and J usage is TRBJ2-3; D remains unclear. The CDR3 spans 13 residues. The germline V gene encodes CDR1 SGHNT and CDR2 YYREEE (reference sequence). V was trimmed by 6 bases and J by 1 base, leaving 9 bases between them. CDR3 region: CASKIRGTDTQYF. The CDR3 nucleotides are TGTGCCAGCAAGATACGGGGCACAGATACGCAGTATTTT.